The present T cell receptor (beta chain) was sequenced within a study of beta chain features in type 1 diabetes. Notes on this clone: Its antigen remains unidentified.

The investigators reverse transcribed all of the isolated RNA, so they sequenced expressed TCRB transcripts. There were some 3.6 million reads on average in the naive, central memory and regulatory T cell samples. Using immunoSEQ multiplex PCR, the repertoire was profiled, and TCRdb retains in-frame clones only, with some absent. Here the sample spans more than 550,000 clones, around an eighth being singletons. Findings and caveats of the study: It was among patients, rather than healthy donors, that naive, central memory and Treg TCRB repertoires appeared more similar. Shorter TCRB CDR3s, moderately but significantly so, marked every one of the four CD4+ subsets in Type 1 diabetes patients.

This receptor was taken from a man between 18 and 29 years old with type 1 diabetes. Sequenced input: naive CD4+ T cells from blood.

The CDR3 region is CASSQDVGPEQYF. CDR3 coding DNA: TGTGCCAGCAGCCAAGATGTGGGACCCGAGCAGTACTTC. The chain recombines TRBV14 with TRBJ2-7; D could derive from TRBD1 or TRBD2 (5 bases each). The V gene's germline CDR1 is SGHDN and CDR2 FVKESK. There are 13 residues in the CDR3. The V and J ends lost 0 bases and 6 bases respectively, with 9 bases between them.